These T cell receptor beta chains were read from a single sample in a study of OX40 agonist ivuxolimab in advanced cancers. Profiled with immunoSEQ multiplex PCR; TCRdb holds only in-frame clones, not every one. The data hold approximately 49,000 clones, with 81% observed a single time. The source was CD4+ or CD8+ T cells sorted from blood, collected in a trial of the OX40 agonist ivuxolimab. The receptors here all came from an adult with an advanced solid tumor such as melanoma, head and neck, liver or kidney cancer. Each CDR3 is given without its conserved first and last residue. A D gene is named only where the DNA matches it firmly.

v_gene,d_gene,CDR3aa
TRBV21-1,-,ASSKEKVRDRGVWEQF
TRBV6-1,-,ASTEGPGGYT
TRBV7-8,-,ASSLGRGQGNEQF
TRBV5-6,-,ASSGGPQGDYNEQF
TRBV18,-,ASSQADPRAYEQY
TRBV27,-,ASSFLYSNQPQH
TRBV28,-,ASSLRSDSNQPQH
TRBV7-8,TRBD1,ASSSGQGYNEQF
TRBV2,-,ASSLVMGANNSPLH
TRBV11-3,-,ASSWGTGDSGANVLT
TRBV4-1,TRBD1,ASSQDRTGGGSDTQY
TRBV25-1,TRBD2,ASSEGGLASYNEQF